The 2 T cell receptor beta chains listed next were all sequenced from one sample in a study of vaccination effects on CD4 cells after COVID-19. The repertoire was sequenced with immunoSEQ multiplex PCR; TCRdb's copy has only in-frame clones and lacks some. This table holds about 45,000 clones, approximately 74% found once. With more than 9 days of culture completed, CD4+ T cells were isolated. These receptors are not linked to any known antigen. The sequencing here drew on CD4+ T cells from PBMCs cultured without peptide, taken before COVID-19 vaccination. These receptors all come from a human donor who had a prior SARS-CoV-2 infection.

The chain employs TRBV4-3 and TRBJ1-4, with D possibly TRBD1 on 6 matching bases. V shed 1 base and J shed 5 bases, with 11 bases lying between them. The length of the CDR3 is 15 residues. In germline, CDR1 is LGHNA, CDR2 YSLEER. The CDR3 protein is CASSQATGLNEKLFF. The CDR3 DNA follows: TGCGCCAGCAGCCAAGCAACAGGGTTGAATGAAAAACTGTTTTTT.

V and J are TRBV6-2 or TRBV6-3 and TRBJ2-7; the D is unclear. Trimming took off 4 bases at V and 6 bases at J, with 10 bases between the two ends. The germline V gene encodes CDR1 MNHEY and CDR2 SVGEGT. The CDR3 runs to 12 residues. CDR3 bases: TGTGCCAGCAGTTTTCTGGGCCTCGAGCAGTACTTC. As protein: CASSFLGLEQYF.